The T cell receptor (beta chain) described here comes from a study of blood T cell repertoires in COVID-19. Background on the study: The analysed material was cDNA or gDNA that came from T cells, B-cell-depleted T cells, or PBMCs.

In its sample, this clone was seen a few times. In the authors' workflow: Scientists estimated how many nucleated cells there were by amplifying reference gene primers. Produced via immunoSEQ multiplex PCR; TCRdb's table is partial and in-frame only. The V and J calls and the clone size are those of that table, but D and trimming were determined from the DNA. The top ten clones hold around 9.4% of a sample with approximately 70,000 clones, 65% to 80% of them seen once. Trimming cost V 4 bases and J 10 bases; bases outside gene matches: 5. CDR1 and CDR2 from the germline V gene are SNHLY and FYNNEI. This CDR3 is 14 amino acids long.

The chain joins TRBV2 to TRBJ1-4; the match to TRBD1 covers 11 bases. The sequence was obtained from a woman aged 45-65 years with acute or convalescent COVID-19. Sequenced input: peripheral blood. The CDR3 protein is CASSVGTGGGKLFF. The CDR3 DNA reads TGTGCCAGCAGTGTGGGGACAGGGGGTGGAAAACTGTTTTTT.